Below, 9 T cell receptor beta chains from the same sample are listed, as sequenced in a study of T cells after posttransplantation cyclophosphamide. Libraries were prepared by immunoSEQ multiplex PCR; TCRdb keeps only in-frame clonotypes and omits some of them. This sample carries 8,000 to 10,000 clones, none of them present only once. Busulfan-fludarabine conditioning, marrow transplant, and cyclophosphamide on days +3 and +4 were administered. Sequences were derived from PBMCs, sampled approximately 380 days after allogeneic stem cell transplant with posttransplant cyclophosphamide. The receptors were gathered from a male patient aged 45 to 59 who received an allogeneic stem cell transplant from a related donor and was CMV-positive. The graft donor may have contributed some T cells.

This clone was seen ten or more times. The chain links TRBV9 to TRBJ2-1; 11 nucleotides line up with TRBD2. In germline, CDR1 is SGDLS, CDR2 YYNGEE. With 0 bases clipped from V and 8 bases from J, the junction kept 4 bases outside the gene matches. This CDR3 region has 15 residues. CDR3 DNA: TGTGCCAGCAGCGTAGGTAGCGGGGGGGCATATGAGCAGTTCTTC. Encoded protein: CASSVGSGGAYEQFF. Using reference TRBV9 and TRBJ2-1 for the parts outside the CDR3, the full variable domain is DSGVTQTPKHLITATGQRVTLRCSPRSGDLSVYWYQQSLDQGLQFLIQYYNGEERAKGNILERFSAQQFPDLHSELNLSSLELGDSALYFCASSVGSGGAYEQFFGPGTRLTVL.

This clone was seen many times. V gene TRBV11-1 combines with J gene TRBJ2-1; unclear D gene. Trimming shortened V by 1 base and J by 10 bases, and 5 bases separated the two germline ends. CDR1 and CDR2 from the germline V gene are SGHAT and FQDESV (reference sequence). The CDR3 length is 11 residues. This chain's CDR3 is CASSLVREQFF. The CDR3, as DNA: TGTGCCAGCAGCTTAGTCAGAGAGCAGTTCTTC.

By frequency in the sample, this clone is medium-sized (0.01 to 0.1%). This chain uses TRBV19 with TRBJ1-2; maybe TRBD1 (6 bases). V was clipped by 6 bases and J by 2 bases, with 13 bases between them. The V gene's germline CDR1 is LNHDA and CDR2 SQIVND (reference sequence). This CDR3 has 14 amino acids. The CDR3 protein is CASSPQQGNYGYTF. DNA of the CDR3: TGTGCCAGTAGCCCCCAACAGGGAAACTATGGCTACACCTTC.

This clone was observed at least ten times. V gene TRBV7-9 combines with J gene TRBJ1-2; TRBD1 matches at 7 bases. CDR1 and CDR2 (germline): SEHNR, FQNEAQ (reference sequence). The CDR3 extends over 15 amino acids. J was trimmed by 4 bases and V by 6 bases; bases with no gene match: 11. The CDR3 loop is CASSFIPTGFYGYTF. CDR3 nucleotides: TGTGCCAGCAGTTTTATCCCGACAGGGTTCTATGGCTACACCTTC.

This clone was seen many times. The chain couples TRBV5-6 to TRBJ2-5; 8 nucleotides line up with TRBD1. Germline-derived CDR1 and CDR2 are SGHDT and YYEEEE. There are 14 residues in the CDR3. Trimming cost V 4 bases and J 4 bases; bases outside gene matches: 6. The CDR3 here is CASSTATGGETQYF. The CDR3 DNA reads TGTGCCAGCAGCACAGCCACAGGGGGAGAGACCCAGTACTTC. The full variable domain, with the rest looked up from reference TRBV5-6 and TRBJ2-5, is DAGVTQSPTHLIKTRGQQVTLRCSPKSGHDTVSWYQQALGQGPQFIFQYYEEEERQRGNFPDRFSGHQFPNYSSELNVNALLLGDSALYLCASSTATGGETQYFGPGTRLLVL.

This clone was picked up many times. CDR3 nucleotide sequence: TGTGCCAGCAGTCCAAGCCGCGGGGGGGCCCCAGAGACCCAGTACTTC. Its protein is CASSPSRGGAPETQYF. The rearrangement uses TRBV27 and TRBJ2-5; TRBD2 agrees at 9 bases. Germline values: CDR1 MNHEY, CDR2 SMNVEV (reference sequence). This CDR3 is built from 16 residues. The ends lost 5 bases at V and 4 bases at J; junction bases unmatched: 11.

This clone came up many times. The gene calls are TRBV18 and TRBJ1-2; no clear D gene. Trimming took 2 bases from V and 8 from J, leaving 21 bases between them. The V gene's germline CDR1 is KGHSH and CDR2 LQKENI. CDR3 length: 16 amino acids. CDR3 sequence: CASSPVLGQSPRGYTF. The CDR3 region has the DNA TGTGCCAGCTCACCAGTTCTAGGTCAGTCCCCACGCGGCTACACCTTC.

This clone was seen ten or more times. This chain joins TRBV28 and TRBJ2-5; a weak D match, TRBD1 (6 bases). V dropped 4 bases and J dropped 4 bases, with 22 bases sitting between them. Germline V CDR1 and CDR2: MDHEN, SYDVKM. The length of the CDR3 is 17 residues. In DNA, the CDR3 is TGTGCCAGCAGTTCTACAGGGCTCGGTAGATCTGGAGAGACCCAGTACTTC. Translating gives CASSSTGLGRSGETQYF.

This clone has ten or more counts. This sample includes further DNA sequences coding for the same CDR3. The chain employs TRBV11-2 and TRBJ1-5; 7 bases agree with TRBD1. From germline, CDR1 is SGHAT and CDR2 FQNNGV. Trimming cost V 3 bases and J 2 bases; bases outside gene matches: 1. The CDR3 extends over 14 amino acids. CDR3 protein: CASSFGTGNQPQHF. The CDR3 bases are TGTGCCAGCAGCTTCGGGACAGGCAATCAGCCCCAGCATTTT.